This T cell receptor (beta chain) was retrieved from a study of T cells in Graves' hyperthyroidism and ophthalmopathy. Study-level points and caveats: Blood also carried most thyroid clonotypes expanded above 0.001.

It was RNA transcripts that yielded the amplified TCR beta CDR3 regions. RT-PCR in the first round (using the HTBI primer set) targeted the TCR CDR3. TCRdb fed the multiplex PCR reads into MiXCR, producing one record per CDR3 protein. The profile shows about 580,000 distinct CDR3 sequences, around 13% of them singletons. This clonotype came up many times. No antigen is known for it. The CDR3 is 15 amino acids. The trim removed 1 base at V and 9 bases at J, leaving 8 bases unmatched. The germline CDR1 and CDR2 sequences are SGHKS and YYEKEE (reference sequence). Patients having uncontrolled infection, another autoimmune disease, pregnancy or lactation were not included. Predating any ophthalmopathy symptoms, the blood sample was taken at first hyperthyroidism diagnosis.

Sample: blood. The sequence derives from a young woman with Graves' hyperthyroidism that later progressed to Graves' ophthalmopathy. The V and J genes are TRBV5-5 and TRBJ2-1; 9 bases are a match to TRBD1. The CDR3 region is CASSLRQGDFSEQFF. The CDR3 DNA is TGTGCCAGCAGCTTGAGACAGGGGGATTTCAGTGAGCAGTTCTTC.